Listed below are T cell receptor beta chains from one sample, sequenced in a study of cytomegalovirus exposure and HLA in healthy donors. Some clones are missing from TCRdb's copy, which holds only in-frame ones; the method was immunoSEQ multiplex PCR. The sample holds more than 200,000 clones, roughly 80% seen once. The sample consisted of PBMCs. The receptors were gathered from a girl aged 2-15 years in good health and CMV-seronegative. The CDR3 runs from the conserved cysteine through the conserved F or W. A D gene is named only where the DNA matches it firmly. Some rows have no size entry. The others give once, few or many, or a class for an expanded clone.

clone size,V gene,J gene,D gene,CDR3 protein,CDR3 DNA
.,TRBV6-1,TRBJ2-5,.,CASSRYGGGETQYF,TGTGCCAGCAGTCGATACGGGGGAGGAGAGACCCAGTACTTC
.,TRBV11-2,TRBJ2-7,.,CASGVGEAIYEQYF,TGTGCCAGCGGCGTTGGGGAGGCAATCTACGAGCAGTACTTC
few,TRBV27,TRBJ2-5,TRBD1,CASSLGTGSIRETQYF,TGTGCCAGCAGTTTAGGGACAGGGTCTATTAGAGAGACCCAGTACTTC
.,TRBV29-1,TRBJ1-2,.,CSVMGADSSNYGYTF,TGCAGCGTGATGGGCGCAGACAGTTCTAACTATGGCTACACCTTC
.,TRBV9,TRBJ1-2,.,CASTGDGYTF,TGTGCCAGCACCGGTGATGGCTACACCTTC
.,TRBV9,TRBJ1-6,TRBD1,CASSVDGQGAVSPLHF,TGTGCCAGCAGCGTAGATGGACAGGGGGCCGTTTCACCCCTCCACTTT
.,TRBV11-2,TRBJ2-7,.,CASSHPGVAYEQYF,TGTGCCAGCAGCCACCCGGGGGTTGCATACGAGCAGTACTTC
few,TRBV27,TRBJ1-5,.,CASSFLNQPQHF,TGTGCCAGCAGTTTCCTCAATCAGCCCCAGCATTTT
few,TRBV6-5,TRBJ2-7,.,CASRTTTGAPLEQYF,TGTGCCAGCAGGACTACGACGGGAGCCCCACTCGAGCAGTACTTC
.,TRBV19,TRBJ1-6,TRBD1,CASSTLDRGYNSPLHF,TGTGCCAGTAGTACTCTGGACAGGGGTTATAATTCACCCCTCCACTTT
.,TRBV19,TRBJ2-7,TRBD2,CASSVTSGLYYEQYF,TGTGCCAGTAGTGTTACTAGCGGTTTGTACTACGAGCAGTACTTC
.,TRBV7-9,TRBJ2-2,TRBD2,CASSSGLAGEDGELFF,TGTGCCAGCAGCTCGGGACTAGCGGGGGAGGACGGGGAGCTGTTTTTT
.,TRBV21-1,TRBJ1-5,.,CASSKCDRGRAPGPYQPQHF,TGTGCCAGCAGCAAATGTGACAGGGGAAGGGCACCTGGCCCCTATCAGCCCCAGCATTTT
.,TRBV18,TRBJ1-6,TRBD1,CASSPVATGRVSPLHF,TGTGCCAGCTCACCAGTTGCGACAGGGAGAGTTTCACCCCTCCACTTT
.,TRBV9,TRBJ2-2,TRBD2,CASSVGGGAVAGELFF,TGTGCCAGCAGCGTAGGCGGGGGGGCCGTGGCGGGGGAGCTGTTTTTT
.,TRBV10-2,TRBJ2-1,TRBD2,CASSDTSGGQSSYNEQFF,TGCGCCAGCAGTGATACTAGCGGGGGGCAGAGCTCCTACAATGAGCAGTTCTTC
.,TRBV7-9,TRBJ2-2,.,CASSSYSPGELFF,TGTGCCAGCAGCTCTTACAGCCCCGGGGAGCTGTTTTTT
.,TRBV2,TRBJ1-2,.,CASRLTLRGNGYTF,TGTGCCAGCCGCCTTACCCTAAGGGGAAATGGCTACACCTTC
.,TRBV4-2,TRBJ2-1,.,CASSQSSGSYNEQFF,TGTGCCAGCAGCCAATCTTCGGGCTCCTACAATGAGCAGTTCTTC
.,TRBV11-2,TRBJ1-1,TRBD1,CASSPVDRDTEAFF,TGTGCCAGCAGCCCAGTGGACAGGGACACTGAAGCTTTCTTT
once,TRBV6-1,TRBJ2-7,TRBD1,CASSDGTGSGEQYF,TGTGCCAGCAGTGACGGGACAGGGTCGGGCGAGCAGTACTTC
.,TRBV6-1,TRBJ2-1,.,CASSALMSSYNEQFF,TGTGCCAGCAGTGCTTTGATGAGCTCCTACAATGAGCAGTTCTTC
few,TRBV30,TRBJ1-1,.,CAWSEGLGNTEAFF,TGTGCCTGGAGCGAAGGACTAGGGAACACTGAAGCTTTCTTT
.,TRBV13,TRBJ2-1,TRBD2,CASSLMGLHSLNEQFF,TGTGCCAGCAGCTTAATGGGACTACATTCGTTAAATGAGCAGTTCTTC
.,TRBV11-2,TRBJ1-1,TRBD1,CASSSGTGGGYELAFF,TGTGCCAGCAGCTCCGGGACAGGGGGTGGGTATGAATTGGCTTTCTTT
few,TRBV15,TRBJ1-2,TRBD1,CATSRDRGYGYTF,TGTGCCACCAGCAGGGACAGGGGATATGGCTACACCTTC
.,TRBV29-1,TRBJ2-1,TRBD2,CSVPPSGFYNEQFF,TGCAGCGTTCCCCCTAGCGGGTTCTACAATGAGCAGTTCTTC
.,TRBV29-1,TRBJ1-2,.,CSVDSGEITNYGYTF,TGCAGCGTTGACTCCGGTGAGATAACTAACTATGGCTACACCTTC
.,TRBV4-1,TRBJ2-5,.,CASSQAAHPRETQYF,TGCGCCAGCAGCCAAGCCGCGCACCCGAGGGAGACCCAGTACTTC